The following is a T cell receptor beta chain sequence with its context. Its specificity is not known. This record comes from a study of OX40 agonist ivuxolimab in advanced cancers. Study overall: Patients were treated with ivuxolimab, an agonistic anti-OX40 (CD134) antibody. Overall study findings and caveats: Averaging showed that CD8+ T cells had more expanded clones than CD4+ did. The antigens recognized by the expanded peripheral T cells, that is their antigen specificity, were not determined.

Profiling relied on immunoSEQ multiplex PCR, and the TCRdb table lists in-frame clones only, not all of them. The data contain approximately 38,000 clones, 83% of them singletons. With V trimmed by 2 bases and J by 2 bases, 12 bases remained unmatched. There are 17 residues in the CDR3. From germline, CDR1 is SGDLS and CDR2 YYNGEE. At baseline, cycle 4 day 1, and cycle 7 day 1, blood was sampled. V gene TRBV9 combines with J gene TRBJ2-5, with TRBD1 identical over 7 bases. The sample consisted of CD4+ or CD8+ T cells sorted from blood, taken in a trial of the OX40 agonist ivuxolimab. The source of this sequence is an adult with an advanced solid tumor such as melanoma, head and neck, liver or kidney cancer. DNA for the CDR3: TGTGCCAGCAGCGTCAAGCCTTGGGACAGCTTTCAAGAGACCCAGTACTTC. It codes for CASSVKPWDSFQETQYF.